The sequence of this TCR beta chain was determined in a study of shared clonotypes between healthy human individuals. The assay used deep level. Every unsorted PBMC PCR replicate was loaded with approximately 290 ng DNA, tens of thousands of T cell genomes. TCRdb's table, derived via immunoSEQ multiplex PCR, lists solely in-frame clones and lacks some. The sample lists around 450,000 clones, 79% occurring once. The source of this sequence is a woman in her 40s in good health. Some clones in this sample may be carry-over from other donors' samples. Specimen: PBMCs.

The CDR3 DNA reads as TGCGCCAGCAGCCAACTAGGAGGCCCTAAGGATACGCAGTATTTT. It yields the protein CASSQLGGPKDTQYF. The chain couples TRBV4-1 to TRBJ2-3; a possible D gene is TRBD2 (5 bases). In germline, CDR1 is MGHRA, CDR2 YSYEKL. V shed 2 bases and J shed 6 bases, with 15 bases lying between them. The CDR3 extends over 15 amino acids.